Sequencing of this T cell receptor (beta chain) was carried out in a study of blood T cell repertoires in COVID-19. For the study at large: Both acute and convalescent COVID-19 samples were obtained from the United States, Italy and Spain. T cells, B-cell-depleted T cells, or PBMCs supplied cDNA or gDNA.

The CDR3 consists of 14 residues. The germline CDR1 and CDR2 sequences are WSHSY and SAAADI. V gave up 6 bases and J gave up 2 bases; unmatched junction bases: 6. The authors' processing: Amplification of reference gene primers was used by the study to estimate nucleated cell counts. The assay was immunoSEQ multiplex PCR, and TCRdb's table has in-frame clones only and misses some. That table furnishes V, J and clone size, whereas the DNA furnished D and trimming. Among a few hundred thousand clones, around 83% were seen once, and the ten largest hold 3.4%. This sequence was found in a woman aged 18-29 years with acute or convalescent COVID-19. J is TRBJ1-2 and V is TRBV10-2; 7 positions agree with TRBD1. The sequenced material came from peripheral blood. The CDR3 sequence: CASSGTERNYGYTF. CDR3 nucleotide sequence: TGCGCCAGCAGCGGGACAGAGCGGAACTATGGCTACACCTTC.